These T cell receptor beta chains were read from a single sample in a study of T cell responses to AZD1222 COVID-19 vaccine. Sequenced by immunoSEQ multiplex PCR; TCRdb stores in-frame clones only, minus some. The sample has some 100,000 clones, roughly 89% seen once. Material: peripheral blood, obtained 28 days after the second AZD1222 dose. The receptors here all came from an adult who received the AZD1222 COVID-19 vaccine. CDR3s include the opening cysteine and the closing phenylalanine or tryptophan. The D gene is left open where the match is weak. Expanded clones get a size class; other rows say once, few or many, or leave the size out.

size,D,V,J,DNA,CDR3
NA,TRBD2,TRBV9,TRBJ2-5,TGTGCCAGCAGCGTAGATTACGGGAGGGCGGAGACCCAGTACTTC,CASSVDYGRAETQYF
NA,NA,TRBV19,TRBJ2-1,TGTGCCAGTAGGAATCTGGGGGGTTTGAATGAGCAGTTCTTC,CASRNLGGLNEQFF
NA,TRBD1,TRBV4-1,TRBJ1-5,TGCGCCAGCAGCCCAAGACAGGGGAGCAATCAGCCCCAGCATTTT,CASSPRQGSNQPQHF
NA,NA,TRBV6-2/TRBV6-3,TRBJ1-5,TGTGCCAGCAGTTATTGGCTCAATCAGCCCCAGCATTTT,CASSYWLNQPQHF
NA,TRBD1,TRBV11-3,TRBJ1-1,TGTGCCAGCAGCTTAAAGGGGGCCGGGACGAACACTGAAGCTTTCTTT,CASSLKGAGTNTEAFF
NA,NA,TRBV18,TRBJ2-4,TGTGCCAGCTCACCCAAGGACAGTTTAGCCAAAAACATTCAGTACTTC,CASSPKDSLAKNIQYF
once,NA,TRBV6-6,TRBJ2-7,TGTGCCAGCAGTGCTACAGACCTGGTATACTCCTACGAGCAGTACTTC,CASSATDLVYSYEQYF
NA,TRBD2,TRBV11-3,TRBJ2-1,TGTGCCAGCAGGACGGTCCTAGCGGGATACAATGAGCAGTTCTTC,CASRTVLAGYNEQFF
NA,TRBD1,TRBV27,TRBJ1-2,TGTGCCAGCAGTTCCGGACAGGGTTGGGTTGGCTACACCTTC,CASSSGQGWVGYTF
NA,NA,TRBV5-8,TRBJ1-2,TGTGCCAGCAGCTTGAGCTCTTACTATGGCTACACCTTC,CASSLSSYYGYTF
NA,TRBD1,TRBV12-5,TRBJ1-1,TGTGCTAGTGGTATTAGACAGGGGGCTGAAGCTTTCTTT,CASGIRQGAEAFF
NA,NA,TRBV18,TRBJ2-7,TGTGCCAGCTCACGGGGGCAGGGCGGGTCCTACGAGCAGTACTTC,CASSRGQGGSYEQYF
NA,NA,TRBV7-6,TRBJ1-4,TGTGCCAGCAGCTTATCCCCAGGGGAAGAAAAACTGTTTTTT,CASSLSPGEEKLFF
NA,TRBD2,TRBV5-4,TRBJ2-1,TGTGCCAGCAGCGGGGGACTAGCGGGGGCCCCCCGCCCATTTCAGTTCTTC,CASSGGLAGAPRPFQFF
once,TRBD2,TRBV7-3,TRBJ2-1,TGTGCCAGCAGCTTAAATATCCGGGCAGGGGAGGCTAGCGGGAGGTCCTACAATGAGCAGTTCTTC,CASSLNIRAGEASGRSYNEQFF
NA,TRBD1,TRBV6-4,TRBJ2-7,TGTGCCAGCATGCCCGACAGGGAAGAAGACTACGAGCAGTACTTC,CASMPDREEDYEQYF
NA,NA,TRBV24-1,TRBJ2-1,TGTGCCACCAGTGATTCTGTCTCGAGGCAGTTCTTC,CATSDSVSRQFF
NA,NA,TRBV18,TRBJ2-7,TGTGCCAGCTCACTCCGGGACTTATTCTACGAGCAGTACTTC,CASSLRDLFYEQYF
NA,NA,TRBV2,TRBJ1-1,TGTGCCAGCTGTCGTCCTGACCGTCTGAACACTGAAGCTTTCTTT,CASCRPDRLNTEAFF
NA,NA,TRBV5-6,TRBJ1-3,TGTGCCAGCAGCTTGGAGATCTCTGGAAACACCATATATTTT,CASSLEISGNTIYF
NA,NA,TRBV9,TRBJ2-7,TGTGCCAGCAGCGCCCAACAGGATCCCACTTTCGAGCAGTACTTC,CASSAQQDPTFEQYF
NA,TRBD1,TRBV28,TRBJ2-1,TGTGCCAGCAGTTCCCAGACAGGGGGCTACAATGAGCAGTTCTTC,CASSSQTGGYNEQFF
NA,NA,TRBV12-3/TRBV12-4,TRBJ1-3,TGTGCCAGCAGTCGTACGGAAAACACCATATATTTT,CASSRTENTIYF
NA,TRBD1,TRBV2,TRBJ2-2,TGTGCCAGCAGTGCACGGGACAGACTCACCGGGGAGCTGTTTTTT,CASSARDRLTGELFF
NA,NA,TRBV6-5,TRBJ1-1,TGTGCCAGCAGTTATAACGGGAACACTGAAGCTTTCTTT,CASSYNGNTEAFF
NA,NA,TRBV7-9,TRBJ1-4,TGTGCCAGCAGCTTAGACGGAACTAAGACTAATGAAAAACTGTTTTTT,CASSLDGTKTNEKLFF
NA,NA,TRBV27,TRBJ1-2,TGTGCCAGCAGTTCATTACAGGGAGTCTATGGCTACACCTTC,CASSSLQGVYGYTF
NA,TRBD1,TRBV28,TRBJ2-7,TGTGCCAGCACCTCGTTACGGGCTTCCGGGACAGGGCCCTACGAGCAGTACTTC,CASTSLRASGTGPYEQYF
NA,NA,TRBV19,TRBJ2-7,TGTGCCAGTAGTTCGCCACCCGCGGATTCCCGAAATGCCTCCTACGAGCAGTACTTC,CASSSPPADSRNASYEQYF
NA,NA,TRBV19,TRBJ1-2,TGTGCCAGTACCAGATTCGGGCAGCCGGATGGCTACACCTTC,CASTRFGQPDGYTF
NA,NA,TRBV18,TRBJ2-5,TGTGCCAGCTCATCATCCGGGACGGTGCAAGAGACCCAGTACTTC,CASSSSGTVQETQYF
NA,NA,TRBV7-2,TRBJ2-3,TGTGCCAGCAGCTCAACAACCTCTACGCAGTATTTT,CASSSTTSTQYF
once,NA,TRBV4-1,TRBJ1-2,TGCGCCAGCAGCCAAGAGTGGACGGATGGCTACACCTTC,CASSQEWTDGYTF